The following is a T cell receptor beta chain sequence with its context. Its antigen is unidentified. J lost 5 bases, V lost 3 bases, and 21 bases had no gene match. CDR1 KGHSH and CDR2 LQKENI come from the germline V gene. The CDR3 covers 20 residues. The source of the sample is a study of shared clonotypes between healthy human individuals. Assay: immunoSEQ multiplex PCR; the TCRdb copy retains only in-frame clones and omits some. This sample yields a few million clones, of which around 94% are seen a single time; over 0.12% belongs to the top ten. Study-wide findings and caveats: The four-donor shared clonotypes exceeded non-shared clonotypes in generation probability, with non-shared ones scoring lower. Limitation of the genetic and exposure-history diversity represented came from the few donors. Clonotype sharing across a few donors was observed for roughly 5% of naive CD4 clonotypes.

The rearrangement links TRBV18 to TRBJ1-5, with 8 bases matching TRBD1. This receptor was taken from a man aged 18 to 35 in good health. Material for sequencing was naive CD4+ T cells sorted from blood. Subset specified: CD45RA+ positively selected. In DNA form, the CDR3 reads TGTGCCAGCTCACCCCCAAATAGGCCCGCGACAGGGGCTGGGGATCAGCCCCAGCATTTT. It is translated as CASSPPNRPATGAGDQPQHF.